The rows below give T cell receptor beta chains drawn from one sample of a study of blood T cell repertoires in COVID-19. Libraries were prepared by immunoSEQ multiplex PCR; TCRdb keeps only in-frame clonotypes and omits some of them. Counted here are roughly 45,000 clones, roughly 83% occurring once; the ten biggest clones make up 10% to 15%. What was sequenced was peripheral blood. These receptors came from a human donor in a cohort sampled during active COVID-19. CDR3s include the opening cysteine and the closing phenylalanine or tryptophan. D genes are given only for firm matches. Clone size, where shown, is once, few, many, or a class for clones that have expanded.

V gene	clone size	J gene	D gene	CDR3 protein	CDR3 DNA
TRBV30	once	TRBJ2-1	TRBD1	CAWGTGNFYNEQFF	TGTGCCTGGGGGACAGGGAATTTCTACAATGAGCAGTTCTTC
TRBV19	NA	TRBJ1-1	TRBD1	CASSREKQGGWNTEAFF	TGTGCCAGTAGTCGAGAAAAACAGGGGGGTTGGAACACTGAAGCTTTCTTT
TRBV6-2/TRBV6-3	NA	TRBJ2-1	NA	CASSLMGGANEQFF	TGTGCCAGCAGCCTGATGGGGGGGGCAAACGAGCAGTTCTTC
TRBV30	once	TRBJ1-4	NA	CAWSLGTPLGEKLFF	TGTGCCTGGAGCCTCGGGACTCCCCTCGGAGAAAAACTGTTTTTT
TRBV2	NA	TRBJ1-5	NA	CASSVGQSPNQPQHF	TGTGCCAGCAGCGTCGGACAGTCCCCCAATCAGCCCCAGCATTTT
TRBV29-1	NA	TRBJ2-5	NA	CSVVTVYVETQYF	TGCAGCGTTGTTACTGTGTATGTAGAGACCCAGTACTTC
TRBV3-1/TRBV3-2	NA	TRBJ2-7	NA	CASSPEGLVSRSETKNEQYF	TGTGCCAGCAGCCCCGAGGGATTGGTTAGTCGGTCCGAGACAAAAAACGAGCAGTACTTC
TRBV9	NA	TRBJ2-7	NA	CASHGGLGWDF	TGTGCCAGCCACGGGGGGCTAGGCTGGGACTTC
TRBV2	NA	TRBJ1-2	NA	CASSTGNYGYTF	TGTGCCAGCAGTACAGGGAACTATGGCTACACCTTC
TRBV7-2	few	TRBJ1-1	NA	CASSLWTEAAAEAFF	TGTGCCAGCAGCTTATGGACAGAGGCCGCCGCTGAAGCTTTCTTT
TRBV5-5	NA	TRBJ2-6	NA	CASSLRGTGANVLTF	TGTGCCAGCAGCTTGCGGGGAACTGGGGCCAACGTCCTGACTTTC
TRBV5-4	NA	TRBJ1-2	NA	CASSRKDRERYGYTF	TGTGCCAGCAGCCGAAAGGACAGAGAGAGGTATGGCTACACCTTC
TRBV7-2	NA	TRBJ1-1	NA	CASSLDSSEAFF	TGTGCCAGCAGCTTGGACAGTTCTGAAGCTTTCTTT
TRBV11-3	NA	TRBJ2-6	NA	CASGPSGANVLTF	TGTGCCAGCGGCCCCTCTGGGGCCAACGTCCTGACTTTC
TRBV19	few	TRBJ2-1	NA	CASSIGGRSEQFF	TGTGCCAGTAGTATAGGGGGCAGGAGTGAGCAGTTCTTC
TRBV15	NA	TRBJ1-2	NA	CATSRGQAVNYGYTF	TGTGCCACCAGCAGAGGACAGGCGGTTAACTATGGCTACACCTTC
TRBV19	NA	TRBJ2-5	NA	CASSAQETQYF	TGTGCCAGTAGTGCCCAGGAGACCCAGTACTTC
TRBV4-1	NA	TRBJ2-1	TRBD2	CASRSVGGSSYNEQFF	TGCGCCAGCAGGTCCGTGGGGGGGAGCTCCTACAATGAGCAGTTCTTC
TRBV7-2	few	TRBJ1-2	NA	CADQGVGYGYTF	TGTGCCGATCAAGGGGTTGGCTATGGCTACACCTTC
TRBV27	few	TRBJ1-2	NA	CASGAGYGYTF	TGTGCCAGCGGCGCAGGCTATGGCTACACCTTC
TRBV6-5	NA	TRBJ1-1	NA	CASRGTREAFF	TGTGCCAGCAGGGGGACACGCGAAGCTTTCTTT
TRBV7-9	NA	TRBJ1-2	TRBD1	CASSQAGQVRGGYTF	TGTGCCAGCAGCCAAGCCGGACAGGTTAGGGGTGGCTACACCTTC
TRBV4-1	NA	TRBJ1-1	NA	CASRNQLNTEAFF	TGCGCCAGCAGAAACCAGTTGAACACTGAAGCTTTCTTT
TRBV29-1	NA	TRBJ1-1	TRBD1	CSADRGGWGTEAFF	TGCAGCGCGGACAGGGGCGGTTGGGGCACTGAAGCTTTCTTT
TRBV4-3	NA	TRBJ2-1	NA	CASSQDRDSSDEQFF	TGCGCCAGCAGCCAAGATCGGGACTCGTCCGATGAGCAGTTCTTC
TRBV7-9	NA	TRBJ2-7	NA	CASSADYSGHNYEQYF	TGTGCCAGCAGCGCAGATTATTCGGGACACAACTACGAGCAGTACTTC
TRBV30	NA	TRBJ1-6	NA	CAWSLTAEGNSPLHF	TGTGCCTGGAGTTTAACAGCGGAAGGTAATTCACCCCTCCACTTT
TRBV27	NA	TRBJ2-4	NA	CASSLTPYKNIQYF	TGTGCCAGCAGTTTGACACCGTACAAAAACATTCAGTACTTC
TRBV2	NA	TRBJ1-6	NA	CASTRQSYNSPLHF	TGTGCCAGCACGCGACAGTCCTATAATTCACCCCTCCACTTT
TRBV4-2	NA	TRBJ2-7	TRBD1	CASSHLQGQGVNEQYF	TGTGCCAGCAGCCACCTACAGGGACAGGGTGTGAACGAGCAGTACTTC
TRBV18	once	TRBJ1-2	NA	CASSQNQQGDGYTF	TGTGCCAGCTCTCAGAACCAACAGGGTGATGGCTACACCTTC
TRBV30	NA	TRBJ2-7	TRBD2	CAWSTKTLAGNSYEQYF	TGTGCCTGGAGTACCAAAACCCTAGCGGGCAACTCCTACGAGCAGTACTTC
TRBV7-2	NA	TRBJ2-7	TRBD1	CASSIQGYEQYF	TGTGCCAGCAGCATACAGGGGTACGAGCAGTACTTC
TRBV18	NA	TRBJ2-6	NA	CASSPLRASGANVLTF	TGTGCCAGCTCACCATTGAGGGCCTCTGGGGCCAACGTCCTGACTTTC
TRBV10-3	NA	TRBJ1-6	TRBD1	CAISEGTGNNSPLHF	TGTGCCATCAGTGAGGGGACAGGGAATAATTCACCCCTCCACTTT
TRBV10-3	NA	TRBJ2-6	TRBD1	CAIRPGQGARKGANVLTF	TGTGCCATCAGACCGGGACAGGGGGCGCGTAAAGGGGCCAACGTCCTGACTTTC
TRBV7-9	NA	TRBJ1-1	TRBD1	CASSLTGTGASNTEAFF	TGTGCCAGCAGCTTAACCGGGACAGGGGCATCGAACACTGAAGCTTTCTTT
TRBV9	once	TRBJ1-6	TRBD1	CASSPDGTGNSPLHF	TGTGCCAGCAGCCCCGACGGGACAGGCAATTCACCCCTCCACTTT
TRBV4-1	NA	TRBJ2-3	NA	CASSQEGDTDTQYF	TGCGCCAGCAGCCAAGAAGGGGACACAGATACGCAGTATTTT